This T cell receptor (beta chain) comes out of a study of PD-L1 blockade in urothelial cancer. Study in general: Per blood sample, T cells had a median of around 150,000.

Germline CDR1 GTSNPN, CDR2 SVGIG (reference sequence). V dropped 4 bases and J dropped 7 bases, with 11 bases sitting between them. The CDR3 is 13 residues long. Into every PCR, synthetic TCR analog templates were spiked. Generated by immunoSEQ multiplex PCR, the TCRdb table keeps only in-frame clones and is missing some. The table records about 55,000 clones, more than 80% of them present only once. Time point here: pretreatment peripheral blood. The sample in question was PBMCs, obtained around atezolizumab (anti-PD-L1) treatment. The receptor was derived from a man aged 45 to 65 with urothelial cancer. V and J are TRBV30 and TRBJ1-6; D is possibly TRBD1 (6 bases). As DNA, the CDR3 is TGTGCCTGGACAGGGGAAACCAATTCACCCCTCCACTTT. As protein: CAWTGETNSPLHF.